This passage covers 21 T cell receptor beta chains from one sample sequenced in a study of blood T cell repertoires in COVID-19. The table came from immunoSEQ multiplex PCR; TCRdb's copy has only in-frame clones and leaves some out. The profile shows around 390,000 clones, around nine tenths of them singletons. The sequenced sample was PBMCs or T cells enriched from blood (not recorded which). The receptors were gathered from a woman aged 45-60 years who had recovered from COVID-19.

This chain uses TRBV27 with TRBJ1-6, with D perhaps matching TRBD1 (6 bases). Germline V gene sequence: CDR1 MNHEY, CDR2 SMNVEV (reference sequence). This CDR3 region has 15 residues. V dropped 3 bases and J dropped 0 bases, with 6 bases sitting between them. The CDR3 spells CASSLGASYNSPLHF. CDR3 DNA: TGTGCCAGCAGTTTGGGGGCCTCCTATAATTCACCCCTCCACTTT.

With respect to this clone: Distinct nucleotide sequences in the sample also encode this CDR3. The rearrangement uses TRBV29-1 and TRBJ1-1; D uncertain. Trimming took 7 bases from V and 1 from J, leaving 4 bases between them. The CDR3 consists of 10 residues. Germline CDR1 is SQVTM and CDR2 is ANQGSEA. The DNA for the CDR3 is TGCAGCGGCAGGAACACTGAAGCTTTCTTT. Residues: CSGRNTEAFF.

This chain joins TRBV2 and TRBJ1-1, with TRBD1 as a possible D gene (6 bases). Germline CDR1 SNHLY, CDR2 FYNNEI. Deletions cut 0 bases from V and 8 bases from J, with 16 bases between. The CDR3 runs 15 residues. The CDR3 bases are TGTGCCAGCAGTGAAGCGCCTTATTCTACAGGGGAAGCTTTCTTT. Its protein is CASSEAPYSTGEAFF.

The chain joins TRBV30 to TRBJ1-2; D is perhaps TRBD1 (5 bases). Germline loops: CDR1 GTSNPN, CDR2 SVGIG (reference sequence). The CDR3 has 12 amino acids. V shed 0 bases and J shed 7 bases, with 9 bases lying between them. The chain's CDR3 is CAWSVGVGGYTF. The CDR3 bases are TGTGCCTGGAGTGTAGGGGTAGGTGGCTACACCTTC.

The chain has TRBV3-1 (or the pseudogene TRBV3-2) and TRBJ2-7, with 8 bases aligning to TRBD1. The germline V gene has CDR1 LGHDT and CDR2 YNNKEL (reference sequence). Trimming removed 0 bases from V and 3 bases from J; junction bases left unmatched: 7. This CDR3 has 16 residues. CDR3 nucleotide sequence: TGTGCCAGCAGCCAAGATACCGGGACAGGTCGCTACGAGCAGTACTTC. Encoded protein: CASSQDTGTGRYEQYF.

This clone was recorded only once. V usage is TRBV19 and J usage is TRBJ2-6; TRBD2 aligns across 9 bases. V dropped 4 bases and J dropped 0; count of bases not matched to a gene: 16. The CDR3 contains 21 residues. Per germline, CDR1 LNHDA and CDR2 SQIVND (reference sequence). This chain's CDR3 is CASSSISLGGGGASGANVLTF. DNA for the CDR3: TGTGCCAGTAGTAGTATATCTTTGGGCGGGGGGGGCGCCTCTGGGGCCAACGTCCTGACTTTC.

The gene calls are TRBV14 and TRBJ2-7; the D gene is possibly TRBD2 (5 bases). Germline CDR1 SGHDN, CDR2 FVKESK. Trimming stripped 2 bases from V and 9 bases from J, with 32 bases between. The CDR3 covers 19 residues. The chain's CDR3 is CASSQQDTWRNNLRGGQYF. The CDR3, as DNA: TGTGCCAGCAGCCAACAAGATACGTGGAGAAACAACCTACGTGGAGGGCAGTACTTC.

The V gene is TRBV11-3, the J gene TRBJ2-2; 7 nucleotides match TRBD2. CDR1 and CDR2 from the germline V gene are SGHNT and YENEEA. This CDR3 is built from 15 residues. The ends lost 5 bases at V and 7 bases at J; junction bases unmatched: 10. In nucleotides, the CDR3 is TGTGCCAGCAGCCGAGCGGGGAGCCTTGACGGGGAGCTGTTTTTT. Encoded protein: CASSRAGSLDGELFF.

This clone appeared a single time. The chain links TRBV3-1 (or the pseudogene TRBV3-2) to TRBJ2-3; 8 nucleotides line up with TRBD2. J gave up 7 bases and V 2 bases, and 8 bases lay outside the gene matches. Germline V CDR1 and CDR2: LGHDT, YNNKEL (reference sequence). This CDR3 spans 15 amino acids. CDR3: CASSQPGLGLNTQYF. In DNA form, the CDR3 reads TGTGCCAGCAGCCAACCGGGACTAGGGTTGAATACGCAGTATTTT.

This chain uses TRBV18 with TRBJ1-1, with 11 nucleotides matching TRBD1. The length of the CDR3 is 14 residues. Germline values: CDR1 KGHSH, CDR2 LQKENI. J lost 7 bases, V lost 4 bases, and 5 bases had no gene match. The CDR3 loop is CASSLQDRGHEAFF. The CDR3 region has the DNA TGTGCCAGCTCACTTCAGGACAGGGGGCATGAAGCTTTCTTT.

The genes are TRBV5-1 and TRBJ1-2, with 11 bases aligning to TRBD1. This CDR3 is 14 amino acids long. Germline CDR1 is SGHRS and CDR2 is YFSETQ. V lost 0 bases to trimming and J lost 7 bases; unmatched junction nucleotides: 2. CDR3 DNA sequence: TGCGCCAGCAGCTTGGAGGGGACAGGGGGTGGCTACACCTTC. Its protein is CASSLEGTGGGYTF.

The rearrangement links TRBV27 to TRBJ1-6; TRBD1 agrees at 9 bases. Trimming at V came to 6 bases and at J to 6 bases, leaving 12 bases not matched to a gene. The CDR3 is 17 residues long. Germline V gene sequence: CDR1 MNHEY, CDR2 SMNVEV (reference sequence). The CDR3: CASSLTPGQGFNSPLHF. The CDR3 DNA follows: TGTGCCAGCAGCTTAACGCCGGGACAGGGCTTTAATTCACCCCTCCACTTT.

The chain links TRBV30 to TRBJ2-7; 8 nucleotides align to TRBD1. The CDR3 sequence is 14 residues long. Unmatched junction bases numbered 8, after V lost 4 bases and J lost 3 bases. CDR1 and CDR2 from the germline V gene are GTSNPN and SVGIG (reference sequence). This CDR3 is CAWTTGTGDYEQYF. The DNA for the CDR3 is TGTGCCTGGACAACCGGGACAGGCGACTACGAGCAGTACTTC.

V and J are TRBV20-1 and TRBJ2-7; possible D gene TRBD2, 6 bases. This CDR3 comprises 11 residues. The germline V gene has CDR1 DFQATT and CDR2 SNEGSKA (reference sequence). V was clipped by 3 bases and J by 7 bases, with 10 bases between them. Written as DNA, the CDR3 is TGCAGTGCTAGCGAGACTAGTGAGCAGTACTTC. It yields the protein CSASETSEQYF.

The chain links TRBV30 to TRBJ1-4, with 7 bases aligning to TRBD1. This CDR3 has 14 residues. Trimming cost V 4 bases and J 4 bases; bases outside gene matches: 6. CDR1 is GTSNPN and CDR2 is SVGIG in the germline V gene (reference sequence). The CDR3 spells CAWIHGDSNEKLFF. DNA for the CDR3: TGTGCCTGGATACACGGGGACAGTAATGAAAAACTGTTTTTT.

This CDR3 is CASRGEGRTEAFF. CDR3 nucleotide sequence: TGTGCCAGCCGGGGGGAGGGCCGGACTGAAGCTTTCTTT. This sequence joins TRBV7-2 and TRBJ1-1, with a possible D match to TRBD1 (5 bases). The V gene's germline CDR1 is SGHTA and CDR2 FQGNSA. The V and J ends lost 8 bases and 5 bases respectively, with 15 bases between them. The CDR3 has 13 amino acids.

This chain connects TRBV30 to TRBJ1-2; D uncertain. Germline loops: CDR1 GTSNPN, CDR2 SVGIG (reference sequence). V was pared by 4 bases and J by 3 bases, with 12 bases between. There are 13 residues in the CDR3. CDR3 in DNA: TGTGCCTGGATTGAACCAGAGGACTATGGCTACACCTTC. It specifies CAWIEPEDYGYTF.

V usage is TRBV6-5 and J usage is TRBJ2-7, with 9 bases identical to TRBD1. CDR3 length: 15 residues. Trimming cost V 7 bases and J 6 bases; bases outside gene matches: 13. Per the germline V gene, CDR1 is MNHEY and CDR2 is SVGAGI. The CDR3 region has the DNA TGTGCCAGCACCGACCCCTTTGACAGGGGGTTCGAGCAGTACTTC. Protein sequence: CASTDPFDRGFEQYF.

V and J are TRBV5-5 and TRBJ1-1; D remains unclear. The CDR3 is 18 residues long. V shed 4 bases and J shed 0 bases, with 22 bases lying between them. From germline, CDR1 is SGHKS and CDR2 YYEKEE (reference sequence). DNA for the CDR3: TGTGCCAGCAGCCAAGGCCCAGGCCCAATTAGAATGAACACTGAAGCTTTCTTT. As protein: CASSQGPGPIRMNTEAFF.

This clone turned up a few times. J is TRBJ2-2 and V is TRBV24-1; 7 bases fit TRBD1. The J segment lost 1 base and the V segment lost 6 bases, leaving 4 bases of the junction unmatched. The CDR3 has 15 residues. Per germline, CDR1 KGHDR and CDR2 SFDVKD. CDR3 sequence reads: CATSLTGVNTGELFF. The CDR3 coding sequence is TGTGCCACCAGTCTAACAGGGGTGAACACCGGGGAGCTGTTTTTT.

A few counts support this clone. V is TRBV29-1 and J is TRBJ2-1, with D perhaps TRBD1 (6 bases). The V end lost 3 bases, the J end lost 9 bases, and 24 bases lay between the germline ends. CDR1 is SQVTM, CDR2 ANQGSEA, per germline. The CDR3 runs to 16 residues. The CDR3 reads CSVDPTGFQGISEQFF. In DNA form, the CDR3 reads TGCAGCGTTGATCCCACAGGGTTTCAGGGTATCAGTGAGCAGTTCTTC.